This paragraph covers one T cell receptor (beta chain) sequence. This entry belongs to a study of blood T cell repertoires in COVID-19. CDR1 is LNHDA, CDR2 SQIVND, per germline (reference sequence). The ends were cut back, 6 bases at V and 4 bases at J, with 19 bases in the middle. The CDR3 has 16 residues. This table comes from immunoSEQ multiplex PCR, and its TCRdb copy is limited to in-frame clones, with some not included. The sample consists of roughly 100,000 clones, around four fifths of them appearing once. The source material was peripheral blood. This chain connects TRBV19 to TRBJ2-1; a weak D match, TRBD2 (6 bases). This receptor was taken from a man aged 55 to 70 with active or convalescent COVID-19. CDR3 protein: CASRTTILRGYNEQFF. CDR3 coding DNA: TGTGCCAGTAGGACCACGATCCTGCGGGGTTACAATGAGCAGTTCTTC.